The clone carrying this T cell receptor beta chain came up many times. Its specificity is unknown. Using its own MiXCR run on the RT-PCR reads, TCRdb lists one record per CDR3 protein. Counted here are about 520,000 distinct CDR3 sequences, approximately 6.9% occurring once; the ten biggest clones make up around 13%. The V segment lost 2 bases and the J segment 2 bases; nucleotides outside the gene matches: 1. The germline CDR1 and CDR2 sequences are MGHDK and SYGVNS. The CDR3 loop spans 15 amino acids. This entry is derived from a study of response to subunit inactivated influenza vaccine. Whole-study results and caveats: The authors offered the suggestion that each seasonal influenza vaccination recruits few new T cells.

The sequenced sample was PBMCs from blood, obtained around 2 years after vaccination. The clonotype originates from a man aged 50 to 75 who received an inactivated influenza vaccine. This chain uses TRBV25-1 with TRBJ2-5; 11 bases are a match to TRBD1. The CDR3 DNA is TGTGCCAGCAGTGAAGGGACAGGGGGACAAGAGACCCAGTACTTC. Translated, it gives CASSEGTGGQETQYF.